Listed below are T cell receptor beta chains from one sample, sequenced in a study of cytomegalovirus exposure and HLA in healthy donors. Generated by immunoSEQ multiplex PCR, the TCRdb table keeps only in-frame clones and is missing some. This sample has under 200,000 clones, with under 85% found just once. The sample taken for sequencing was PBMCs. These receptors were taken from a woman aged 25 to 39 in good health and CMV-seronegative. CDR3s include the opening cysteine and the closing phenylalanine or tryptophan. A D gene is named only where the DNA matches it firmly. The size entry is marked missing in some rows and otherwise reads once, few, many or a size class.

j_call d_call v_call clone_size cdr3_aa cdr3_nt
TRBJ2-2 TRBD2 TRBV5-4 . CASSLAMGGTGELFF TGTGCCAGCAGCTTGGCCATGGGGGGGACCGGGGAGCTGTTTTTT
TRBJ1-5 . TRBV28 . CASSSGTLNQPQHF TGTGCCAGCAGCTCCGGGACACTCAATCAGCCCCAGCATTTT
TRBJ2-7 TRBD1 TRBV7-9 . CSSSSLLTGVYEQYF TGTTCCAGCAGCTCTCTCCTGACAGGGGTTTACGAGCAGTACTTC
TRBJ1-1 . TRBV18 . CASSPGVNTEAFF TGTGCCAGCTCACCGGGAGTGAACACTGAAGCTTTCTTT
TRBJ2-1 TRBD1 TRBV5-1 . CASSLGGQGSYNEQFF TGCGCCAGCAGCTTGGGGGGACAGGGTTCCTACAATGAGCAGTTCTTC
TRBJ1-1 . TRBV5-6 . CASSPGAGENTEAFF TGTGCCAGCAGCCCTGGGGCAGGGGAGAACACTGAAGCTTTCTTT
TRBJ2-1 TRBD1 TRBV5-1 . CASSLGTGGSEQFF TGCGCCAGCAGCTTGGGGACAGGGGGTTCGGAGCAGTTCTTC
TRBJ2-1 . TRBV30 . CAWSSRGNEQFF TGTGCCTGGAGTTCCAGGGGTAATGAGCAGTTCTTC
TRBJ1-5 . TRBV6-5 . CASSYRQAGPQHF TGTGCCAGCAGTTACCGACAGGCGGGGCCCCAGCATTTT
TRBJ2-3 TRBD2 TRBV28 . CASSLGGVRTDTQYF TGTGCCAGCAGTTTAGGGGGGGTGCGCACAGATACGCAGTATTTT
TRBJ2-7 TRBD2 TRBV30 . CAWSARLTSRRPSEQYF TGTGCCTGGAGTGCTCGATTGACTAGCCGACGTCCGAGCGAGCAGTACTTC
TRBJ1-6 . TRBV7-9 . CASGHAWTVNSPLHF TGTGCCAGCGGGCACGCCTGGACAGTAAATTCACCCCTCCACTTT
TRBJ2-2 . TRBV5-5 . CASSFSDTTGELFF TGTGCCAGCAGTTTCAGTGACACCACCGGGGAGCTGTTTTTT
TRBJ2-2 TRBD1 TRBV19 . CASNRDRGSMNTGELFF TGTGCCAGTAACCGGGACAGGGGATCAATGAACACCGGGGAGCTGTTTTTT
TRBJ1-3 . TRBV4-1 . CASSYTTGVSGNTIYF TGCGCCAGCAGCTATACGACAGGAGTCTCTGGAAACACCATATATTTT
TRBJ1-6 . TRBV7-9 . CASSAVPPQSPLHF TGTGCCAGCAGCGCCGTCCCCCCCCAGTCACCCCTCCACTTT
TRBJ1-4 TRBD1 TRBV7-9 . CASSPGQTTTNEKLFF TGTGCCAGCAGCCCGGGACAGACGACAACTAATGAAAAACTGTTTTTT
TRBJ2-1 . TRBV4-2 . CASSLRGGGASSYNEQFF TGTGCCAGCAGCTTAAGAGGGGGTGGGGCGAGCTCCTACAATGAGCAGTTCTTC
TRBJ1-4 . TRBV2 . CASSIGGLAKKLFF TGTGCCAGCAGTATTGGAGGGCTGGCTAAAAAACTGTTTTTT
TRBJ2-7 . TRBV2 . CASSTGTNTYEQYF TGTGCCAGCAGTACCGGGACAAACACCTACGAGCAGTACTTC
TRBJ1-5 TRBD1 TRBV28 . CASSPRDRGYQPQHF TGTGCCAGCAGTCCCCGGGACAGGGGGTACCAGCCCCAGCATTTT
TRBJ1-2 TRBD1 TRBV6-5 . CASTQPGQGAGYTF TGTGCCAGCACTCAACCGGGACAGGGGGCCGGCTACACCTTC
TRBJ2-1 TRBD2 TRBV29-1 . CSVGGGKSSYNEQFF TGCAGCGTTGGGGGGGGGAAGAGCTCCTACAATGAGCAGTTCTTC
TRBJ1-1 TRBD1 TRBV6-5 . CASSDRAMNTEAFF TGTGCCAGCAGTGACAGGGCCATGAACACTGAAGCTTTCTTT
TRBJ1-3 . TRBV5-6 . CASSYLDRGNTIYF TGTGCCAGCAGTTACCTTGACAGGGGAAACACCATATATTTT
TRBJ2-1 TRBD2 TRBV5-1 once CASSFLAGGNNEQFF TGCGCCAGCAGCTTTCTAGCGGGGGGCAACAATGAGCAGTTCTTC
TRBJ2-5 . TRBV7-7 . CASSLASRGGQETQYF TGTGCTAGCAGCTTAGCCAGCAGAGGAGGTCAAGAGACCCAGTACTTC
TRBJ2-7 . TRBV14 . CASSHRGGYEQYF TGTGCCAGCAGCCATAGAGGGGGTTACGAGCAGTACTTC